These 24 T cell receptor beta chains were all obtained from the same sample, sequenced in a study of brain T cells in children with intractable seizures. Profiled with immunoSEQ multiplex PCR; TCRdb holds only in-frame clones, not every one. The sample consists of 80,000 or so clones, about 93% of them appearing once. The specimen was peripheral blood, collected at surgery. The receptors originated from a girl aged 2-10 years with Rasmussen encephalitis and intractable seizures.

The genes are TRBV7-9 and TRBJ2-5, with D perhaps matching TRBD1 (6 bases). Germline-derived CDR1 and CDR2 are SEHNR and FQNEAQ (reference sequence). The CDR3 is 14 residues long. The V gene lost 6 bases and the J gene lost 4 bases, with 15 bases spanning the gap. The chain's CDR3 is CASSKKGVGETQYF. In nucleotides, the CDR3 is TGTGCCAGCAGTAAAAAGGGGGTAGGAGAGACCCAGTACTTC.

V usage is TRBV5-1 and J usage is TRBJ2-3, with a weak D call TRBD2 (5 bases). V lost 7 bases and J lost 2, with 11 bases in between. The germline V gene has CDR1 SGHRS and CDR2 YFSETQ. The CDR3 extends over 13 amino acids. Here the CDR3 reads CASRLGATDTQYF. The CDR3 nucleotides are TGCGCCAGCCGATTGGGAGCCACAGATACGCAGTATTTT.

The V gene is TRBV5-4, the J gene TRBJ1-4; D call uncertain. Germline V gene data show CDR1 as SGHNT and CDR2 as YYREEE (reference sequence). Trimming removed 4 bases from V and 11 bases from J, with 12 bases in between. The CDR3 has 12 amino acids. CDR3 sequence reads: CASSTGKGKLFF. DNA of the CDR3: TGTGCCAGCAGCACGGGAAAGGGCAAACTGTTTTTT.

The CDR3 DNA sequence: TGTGCCTGGAGCCGATCCTTACAGGGGTACAAAAACATTCAGTACTTC. Amino acid sequence: CAWSRSLQGYKNIQYF. V is TRBV30 and J is TRBJ2-4; TRBD1 matches at 7 bases. V was pared by 3 bases and J by 3 bases, with 11 bases of the junction left unmatched. Germline values: CDR1 GTSNPN, CDR2 SVGIG (reference sequence). The CDR3 has 16 residues.

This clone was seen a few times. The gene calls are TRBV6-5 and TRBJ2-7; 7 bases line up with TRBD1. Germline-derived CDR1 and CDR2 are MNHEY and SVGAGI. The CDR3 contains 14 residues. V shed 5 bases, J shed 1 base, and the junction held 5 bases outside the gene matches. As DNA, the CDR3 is TGTGCCAGCAGTAACCGGGACAGTTCCTACGAGCAGTACTTC. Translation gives CASSNRDSSYEQYF.

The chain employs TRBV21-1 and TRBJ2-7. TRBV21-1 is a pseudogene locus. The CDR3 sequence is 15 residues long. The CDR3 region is CASSTLPTALYEQYF. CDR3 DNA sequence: TGTGCCAGCAGCACCCTCCCGACGGCACTCTACGAGCAGTACTTC.

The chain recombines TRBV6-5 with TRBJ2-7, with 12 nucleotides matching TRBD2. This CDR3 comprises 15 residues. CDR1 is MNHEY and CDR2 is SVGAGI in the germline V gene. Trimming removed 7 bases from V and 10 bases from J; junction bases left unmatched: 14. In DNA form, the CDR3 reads TGTGCCAGCAAAGACCTAGCGGGAGGGCCCTCCAGTCAGTACTTC. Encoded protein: CASKDLAGGPSSQYF.

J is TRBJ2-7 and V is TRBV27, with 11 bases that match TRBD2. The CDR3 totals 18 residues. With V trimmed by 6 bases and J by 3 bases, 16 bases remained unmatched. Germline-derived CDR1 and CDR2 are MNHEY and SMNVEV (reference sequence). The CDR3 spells CASSPQPLAGGTHYEQYF. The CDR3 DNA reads TGTGCCAGCAGCCCGCAACCTTTAGCGGGGGGGACGCACTACGAGCAGTACTTC.

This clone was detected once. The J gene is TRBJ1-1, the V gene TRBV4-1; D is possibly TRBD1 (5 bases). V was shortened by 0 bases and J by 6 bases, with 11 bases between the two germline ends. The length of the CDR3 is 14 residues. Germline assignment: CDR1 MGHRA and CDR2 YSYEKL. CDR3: CASSQDPGQAEAFF. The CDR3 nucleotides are TGCGCCAGCAGCCAAGACCCTGGACAAGCTGAAGCTTTCTTT.

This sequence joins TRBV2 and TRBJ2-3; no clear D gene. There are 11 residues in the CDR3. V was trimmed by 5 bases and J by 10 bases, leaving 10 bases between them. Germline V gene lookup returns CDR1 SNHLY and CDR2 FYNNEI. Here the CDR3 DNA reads TGTGCCAGCAGTCCGGTACCTCCGCAGTATTTT. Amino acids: CASSPVPPQYF.

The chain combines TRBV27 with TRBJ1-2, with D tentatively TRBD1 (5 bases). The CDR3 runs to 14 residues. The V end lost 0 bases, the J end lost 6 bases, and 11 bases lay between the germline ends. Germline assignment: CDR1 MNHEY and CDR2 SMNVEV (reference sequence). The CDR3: CASSLSWGYNGYTF. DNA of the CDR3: TGTGCCAGCAGTTTATCATGGGGGTACAATGGCTACACCTTC.

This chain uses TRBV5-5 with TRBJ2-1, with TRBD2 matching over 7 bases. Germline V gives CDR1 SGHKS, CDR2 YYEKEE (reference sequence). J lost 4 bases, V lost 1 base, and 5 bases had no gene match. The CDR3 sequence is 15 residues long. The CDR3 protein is CASSLLGGGYNEQFF. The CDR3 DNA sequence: TGTGCCAGCAGCTTGCTGGGCGGGGGTTACAATGAGCAGTTCTTC.

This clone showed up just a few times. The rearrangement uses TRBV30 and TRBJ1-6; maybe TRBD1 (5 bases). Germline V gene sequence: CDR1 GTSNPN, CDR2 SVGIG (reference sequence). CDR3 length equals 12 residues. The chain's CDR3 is CAAGRDNSPLHF. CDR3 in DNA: TGTGCGGCAGGGAGGGATAATTCACCCCTCCACTTT.

The CDR3 DNA reads as TGCGCCAGCAGCTTGGGAGCGGACAGCTCTGGGGCCAACGTCCTGACTTTC. Amino acids: CASSLGADSSGANVLTF. This chain connects TRBV5-1 to TRBJ2-6, with a possible D match to TRBD1 (6 bases). Germline V gene data show CDR1 as SGHRS and CDR2 as YFSETQ. The CDR3 contains 17 residues. The V end lost 0 bases, the J end lost 0 bases, and 10 bases lay between the germline ends.

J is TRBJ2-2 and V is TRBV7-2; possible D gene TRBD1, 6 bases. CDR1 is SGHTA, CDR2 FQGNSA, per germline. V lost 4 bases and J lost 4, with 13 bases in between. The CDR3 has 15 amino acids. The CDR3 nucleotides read TGTGCCAGCAGCTCGGCAGGGGCGCTCACCGGGGAGCTGTTTTTT. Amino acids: CASSSAGALTGELFF.

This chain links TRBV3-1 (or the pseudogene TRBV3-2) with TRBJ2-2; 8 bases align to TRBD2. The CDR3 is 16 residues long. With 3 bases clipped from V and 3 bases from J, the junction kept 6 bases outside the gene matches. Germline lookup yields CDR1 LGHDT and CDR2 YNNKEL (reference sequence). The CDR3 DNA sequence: TGTGCCAGCAGCCACGATAGCGGGACCTACACCGGGGAGCTGTTTTTT. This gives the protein CASSHDSGTYTGELFF.

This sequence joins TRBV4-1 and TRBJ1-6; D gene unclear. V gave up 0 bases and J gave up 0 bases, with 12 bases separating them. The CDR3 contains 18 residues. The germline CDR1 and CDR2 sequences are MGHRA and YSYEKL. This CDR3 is CASSQEDMISSYNSPLHF. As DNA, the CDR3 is TGCGCCAGCAGCCAAGAAGACATGATCAGCTCCTATAATTCACCCCTCCACTTT.

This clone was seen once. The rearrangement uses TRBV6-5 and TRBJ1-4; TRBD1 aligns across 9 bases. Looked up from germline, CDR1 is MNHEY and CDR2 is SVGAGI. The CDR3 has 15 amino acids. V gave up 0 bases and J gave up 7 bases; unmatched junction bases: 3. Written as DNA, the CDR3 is TGTGCCAGCAGTTACTCGGGGACAGGGATTGAAAAACTGTTTTTT. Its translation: CASSYSGTGIEKLFF.

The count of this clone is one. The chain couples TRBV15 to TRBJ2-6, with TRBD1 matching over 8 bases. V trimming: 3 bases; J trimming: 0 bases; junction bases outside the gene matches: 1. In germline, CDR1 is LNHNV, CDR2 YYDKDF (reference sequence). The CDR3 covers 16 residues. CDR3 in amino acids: CATSRDRDSGANVLTF. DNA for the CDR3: TGTGCCACCAGCAGGGACAGGGACTCTGGGGCCAACGTCCTGACTTTC.

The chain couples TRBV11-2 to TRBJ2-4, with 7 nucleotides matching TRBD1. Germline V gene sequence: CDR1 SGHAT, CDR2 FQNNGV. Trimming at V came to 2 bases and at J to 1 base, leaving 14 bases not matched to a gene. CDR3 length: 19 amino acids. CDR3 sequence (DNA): TGTGCCAGCAGCTTATGGACTCGAGGGCAGGGGGTTGCCAAAAACATTCAGTACTTC. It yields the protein CASSLWTRGQGVAKNIQYF.

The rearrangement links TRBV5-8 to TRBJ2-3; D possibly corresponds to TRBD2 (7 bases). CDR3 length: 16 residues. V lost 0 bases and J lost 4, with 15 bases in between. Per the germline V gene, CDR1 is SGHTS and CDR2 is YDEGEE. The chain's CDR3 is CASSLEAGARSDTQYF. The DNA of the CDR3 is TGTGCCAGCAGCTTGGAGGCGGGGGCGCGGTCAGATACGCAGTATTTT.

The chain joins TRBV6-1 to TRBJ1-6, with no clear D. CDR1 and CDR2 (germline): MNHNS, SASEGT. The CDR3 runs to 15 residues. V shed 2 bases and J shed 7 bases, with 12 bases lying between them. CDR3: CASSEKRLANSPLHF. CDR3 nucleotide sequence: TGTGCCAGCAGTGAAAAACGGTTGGCCAATTCACCCCTCCACTTT.

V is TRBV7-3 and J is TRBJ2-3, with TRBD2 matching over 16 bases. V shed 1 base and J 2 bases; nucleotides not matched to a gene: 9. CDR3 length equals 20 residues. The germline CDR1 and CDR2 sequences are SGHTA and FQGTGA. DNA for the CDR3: TGTGCCAGCAGCTTAAGAGGGACTAGCGGGAGGGCCCCCCCCACAGATACGCAGTATTTT. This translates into CASSLRGTSGRAPPTDTQYF.

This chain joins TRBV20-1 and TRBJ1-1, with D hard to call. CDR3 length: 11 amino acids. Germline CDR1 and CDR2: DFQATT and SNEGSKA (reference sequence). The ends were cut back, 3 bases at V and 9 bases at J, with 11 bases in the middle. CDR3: CSASRGAQAFF. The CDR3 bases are TGCAGTGCTAGCCGGGGTGCCCAAGCTTTCTTT.